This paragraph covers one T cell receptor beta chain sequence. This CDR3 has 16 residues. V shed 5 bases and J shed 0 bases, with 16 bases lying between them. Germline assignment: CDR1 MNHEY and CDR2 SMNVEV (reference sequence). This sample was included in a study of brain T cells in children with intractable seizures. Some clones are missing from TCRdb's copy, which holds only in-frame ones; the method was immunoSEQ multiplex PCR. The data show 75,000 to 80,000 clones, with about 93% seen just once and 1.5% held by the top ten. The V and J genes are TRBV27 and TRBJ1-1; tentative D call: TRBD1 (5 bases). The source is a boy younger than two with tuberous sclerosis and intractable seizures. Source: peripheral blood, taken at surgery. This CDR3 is CASSPRAGNLNTEAFF. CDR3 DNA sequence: TGTGCCAGCAGTCCCAGAGCAGGGAACCTGAACACTGAAGCTTTCTTT.